Included here is one TCR beta chain sequence, with context. These data originate in a study of blood T cell repertoires in COVID-19. As for the study in general: From T cells, B-cell-depleted T cells, or PBMCs came the material, which was cDNA or gDNA.

The CDR3 has 17 amino acids. The V and J ends lost 4 bases and 4 bases respectively, with 23 bases between them. Germline V gives CDR1 MDHEN, CDR2 SYDVKM. Data came from immunoSEQ multiplex PCR; TCRdb stores just in-frame clones and leaves some out. The data contain around 130,000 clones, around 78% of them singletons. This chain uses TRBV28 with TRBJ2-7; D may be TRBD2 (6 bases). The specimen was peripheral blood. The sequence derives from a human donor in a cohort sampled during active COVID-19. The CDR3 here is CASSSGGTSNLGYEQYF. CDR3 sequence (DNA): TGTGCCAGCAGTTCAGGAGGGACCTCTAATTTGGGGTACGAGCAGTACTTC.